The 20 T cell receptor beta chains given below trace back to one sample, sequenced in a study of monozygotic twins with cystic fibrosis. Here immunoSEQ multiplex PCR was the method, and the copy in TCRdb shows in-frame clones only, minus some. The data show under 30,000 clones, with less than 95% seen just once and 0.45% to 0.65% held by the top ten. The sequencing sample was made of blood. The origin of the receptors is a girl aged 2 to 10 with cystic fibrosis.

The genes are TRBV6-5 and TRBJ1-1, with a tentative D call TRBD1 (6 bases). V gave up 6 bases and J gave up 4 bases, with 12 bases separating them. This CDR3 has 13 amino acids. The germline CDR1 and CDR2 sequences are MNHEY and SVGAGI. The CDR3 loop is CASRRKQGTEAFF. CDR3 coding DNA: TGTGCCAGCAGAAGAAAACAGGGCACTGAAGCTTTCTTT.

The chain uses TRBV18 and TRBJ1-1; no definite D call. The length of the CDR3 is 16 residues. Looked up from germline, CDR1 is KGHSH and CDR2 is LQKENI. The V and J ends lost 5 bases and 3 bases respectively, with 19 bases between them. The DNA of the CDR3 is TGTGCCAGCTCAGGTTTGTTCGGGCCGAGGGACACTGAAGCTTTCTTT. Encoded protein: CASSGLFGPRDTEAFF.

This sequence joins TRBV18 and TRBJ2-1, with a weak D call TRBD1 (5 bases). The germline V and J ends were trimmed by 2 bases and 5 bases, with 13 bases remaining between them. This CDR3 comprises 15 residues. CDR1 is KGHSH and CDR2 is LQKENI in the germline V gene. The CDR3: CASSPGAGWDNEQFF. The CDR3 nucleotides read TGTGCCAGCTCACCAGGGGCCGGGTGGGACAATGAGCAGTTCTTC.

V and J are TRBV18 and TRBJ2-7; D call uncertain. Germline lookup yields CDR1 KGHSH and CDR2 LQKENI. The germline V and J ends were trimmed by 5 bases and 0 bases, with 8 bases remaining between them. CDR3 size: 13 residues. The CDR3 region is CASSLKGSYEQYF. The CDR3, as DNA: TGTGCCAGCTCATTAAAGGGCTCCTACGAGCAGTACTTC.

The V gene is TRBV4-3, the J gene TRBJ2-7; 10 nucleotides align to TRBD2. Germline V gives CDR1 LGHNA, CDR2 YSLEER. CDR3 size: 16 residues. V dropped 1 base and J dropped 7; count of bases not matched to a gene: 10. CDR3: CASSQGIAGGTVEQYF. The CDR3 DNA sequence: TGCGCCAGCAGCCAAGGCATAGCGGGGGGTACCGTGGAGCAGTACTTC.

This chain joins TRBV4-2 and TRBJ2-2, with a tentative D call TRBD2 (5 bases). The CDR3 length is 16 residues. V lost 0 bases, J lost 3 bases, and 11 bases lay in between. Germline CDR1 and CDR2: LGHNA and YNFKEQ. The CDR3, as DNA: TGTGCCAGCAGCCAAGATATCGGGGAACACACCGGGGAGCTGTTTTTT. It specifies CASSQDIGEHTGELFF.

The chain is built from TRBV6-5 and TRBJ1-1; tentative D call: TRBD1 (6 bases). Germline CDR1 is MNHEY and CDR2 is SVGAGI. The V end lost 6 bases, the J end lost 1 base, and 12 bases lay between the germline ends. This CDR3 spans 14 amino acids. The CDR3: CASSPTGSNTEAFF. CDR3 nucleotides: TGTGCCAGCAGCCCTACAGGGTCGAACACTGAAGCTTTCTTT.

The genes are TRBV5-4 and TRBJ2-1; 10 bases map to TRBD2. The CDR3 runs to 14 residues. Germline V gene sequence: CDR1 SGHNT, CDR2 YYREEE (reference sequence). The J segment lost 9 bases and the V segment lost 6 bases, leaving 9 bases of the junction unmatched. The CDR3 DNA reads TGTGCCAGCATCAGACCGGGACTAGCGCCTGAGCAGTTCTTC. Its translation is CASIRPGLAPEQFF. The full variable domain, rest sourced from reference TRBV5-4 and TRBJ2-1, is ETGVTQSPTHLIKTRGQQVTLRCSSQSGHNTVSWYQQALGQGPQFIFQYYREEENGRGNFPPRFSGLQFPNYSSELNVNALELDDSALYLCASIRPGLAPEQFFGPGTRLTVL.

The chain carries TRBV5-1 and TRBJ1-6; 9 nucleotides agree with TRBD1. Losses at the gene ends were 4 bases for V and 9 bases for J; bases not matched to a gene: 14. CDR1 is SGHRS, CDR2 YFSETQ, per germline. The CDR3 sequence is 17 residues long. The CDR3 reads CASSLLLRDRAGSPLHF. DNA of the CDR3: TGCGCCAGCAGCCTACTACTCAGGGACAGGGCAGGTTCACCCCTCCACTTT.

This CDR3 reads CASSYSRSGRTEAFF. The CDR3 DNA reads as TGTGCCAGCAGTTACTCGAGATCAGGGCGCACTGAAGCTTTCTTT. The chain employs TRBV6-5 and TRBJ1-1; D is perhaps TRBD1 (5 bases). Trimming took off 0 bases at V and 4 bases at J, with 12 bases between the two ends. CDR3 size: 15 residues. Per the germline V gene, CDR1 is MNHEY and CDR2 is SVGAGI.

J is TRBJ2-1 and V is TRBV7-9; 9 bases are a match to TRBD2. Germline V gives CDR1 SEHNR, CDR2 FQNEAQ (reference sequence). CDR3 length equals 14 residues. The J segment lost 7 bases and the V segment lost 5 bases, leaving 6 bases of the junction unmatched. CDR3 residues: CASSPRLADNEQFF. The CDR3 nucleotides read TGTGCCAGCAGCCCCCGACTAGCGGATAATGAGCAGTTCTTC.

This chain joins TRBV11-2 and TRBJ1-2; 7 bases are shared with TRBD1. This CDR3 is 16 amino acids long. Germline CDR1 SGHAT, CDR2 FQNNGV. V was clipped by 5 bases and J by 4 bases; unmatched bases: 13. CDR3 sequence reads: CASSNIEGALTYGYTF. The CDR3 DNA sequence: TGTGCCAGCAGCAACATCGAGGGGGCGCTGACCTATGGCTACACCTTC. The complete variable domain, with remaining parts taken from reference TRBV11-2 and TRBJ1-2, reads EAGVAQSPRYKIIEKRQSVAFWCNPISGHATLYWYQQILGQGPKLLIQFQNNGVVDDSQLPKDRFSAERLKGVDSTLKIQPAKLEDSAVYLCASSNIEGALTYGYTFGSGTRLTVV.

The chain is built from TRBV19 and TRBJ2-3; 10 positions agree with TRBD1. V lost 5 bases and J lost 4; bases outside the gene matches: 3. The CDR3 contains 14 residues. CDR1 and CDR2 from the germline V gene are LNHDA and SQIVND (reference sequence). CDR3 region: CASSLGQGADTQYF. The CDR3 region has the DNA TGTGCCAGTAGTCTCGGACAGGGGGCAGATACGCAGTATTTT.

The chain couples TRBV10-3 to TRBJ1-1; 7 nucleotides align to TRBD1. Germline V gene sequence: CDR1 ENHRY, CDR2 SYGVKD. After removal of 2 bases from V and 5 bases from J, the junction contained 5 bases not matched to a gene. This CDR3 spans 14 amino acids. The CDR3 bases are TGTGCCATCAGTGAGAGGGGGCCGGGAACTGAAGCTTTCTTT. This codes for CAISERGPGTEAFF.

This sequence joins TRBV29-1 and TRBJ1-2; D is possibly TRBD1 (5 bases). The CDR3 consists of 14 residues. Trimming left V 5 bases short and J 2 bases short, with 15 bases between. Looked up from germline, CDR1 is SQVTM and CDR2 is ANQGSEA. Here the CDR3 reads CSVSGGSGNYGYTF. The DNA of the CDR3 is TGCAGCGTTTCTGGGGGGAGCGGCAACTATGGCTACACCTTC. The variable domain in full, completed from reference TRBV29-1 and TRBJ1-2, reads SAVISQKPSRDICQRGTSLTIQCQVDSQVTMMFWYRQQPGQSLTLIATANQGSEATYESGFVIDKFPISRPNLTFSTLTVSNMSPEDSSIYLCSVSGGSGNYGYTFGSGTRLTVV.

The CDR3 DNA follows: TGTGCCAGCAGCAAAACAGGGGTCGGGACTCTTTTTCCCAAAGCTTTCTTT. Residues: CASSKTGVGTLFPKAFF. The chain is built from TRBV7-6 and TRBJ1-1, with TRBD1 identical over 7 bases. The V segment lost 5 bases and the J segment 9 bases; nucleotides outside the gene matches: 21. Germline V gene data show CDR1 as SGHVS and CDR2 as FNYEAQ. CDR3 length: 17 residues.

The V and J genes are TRBV5-6 and TRBJ1-1; 8 nucleotides align to TRBD1. Germline CDR1 is SGHDT and CDR2 is YYEEEE. J was trimmed by 5 bases and V by 4 bases; bases with no gene match: 7. CDR3 length: 14 residues. CDR3 nucleotide sequence: TGTGCCAGCAGCAAGCGACAGGGGTGGACTGAAGCTTTCTTT. It translates to CASSKRQGWTEAFF. Using reference TRBV5-6 and TRBJ1-1 for the parts outside the CDR3, the full variable domain is DAGVTQSPTHLIKTRGQQVTLRCSPKSGHDTVSWYQQALGQGPQFIFQYYEEEERQRGNFPDRFSGHQFPNYSSELNVNALLLGDSALYLCASSKRQGWTEAFFGQGTRLTVV.

The chain employs TRBV2 and TRBJ1-1; D may be TRBD1 (6 bases). The CDR3 sequence is 17 residues long. Germline V gene lookup returns CDR1 SNHLY and CDR2 FYNNEI. The V and J ends lost 4 bases and 1 base respectively, with 19 bases between them. CDR3 nucleotides: TGTGCCAGCAGTGCCCTTACCCTACAGGGAAGGAACACTGAAGCTTTCTTT. Protein product: CASSALTLQGRNTEAFF.

This clone was detected once. V is TRBV2 and J is TRBJ1-2; tentative D call: TRBD1 (6 bases). The CDR3 sequence is 14 residues long. Germline values: CDR1 SNHLY, CDR2 FYNNEI. V dropped 4 bases and J dropped 8 bases, with 17 bases sitting between them. CDR3 in DNA: TGTGCCAGCAGTGGCATCGTCAGGGGTTGGGGCTACACCTTC. It encodes CASSGIVRGWGYTF.

The V gene is TRBV2, the J gene TRBJ1-4; TRBD1 is a possible D gene (5 bases). Trimming stripped 3 bases from V and 0 bases from J, with 8 bases between. The CDR3 contains 15 residues. Germline V lookup: CDR1 SNHLY, CDR2 FYNNEI. As DNA, the CDR3 is TGTGCCAGCAGTGATCAGACAGCAACTAATGAAAAACTGTTTTTT. Translated, it gives CASSDQTATNEKLFF.